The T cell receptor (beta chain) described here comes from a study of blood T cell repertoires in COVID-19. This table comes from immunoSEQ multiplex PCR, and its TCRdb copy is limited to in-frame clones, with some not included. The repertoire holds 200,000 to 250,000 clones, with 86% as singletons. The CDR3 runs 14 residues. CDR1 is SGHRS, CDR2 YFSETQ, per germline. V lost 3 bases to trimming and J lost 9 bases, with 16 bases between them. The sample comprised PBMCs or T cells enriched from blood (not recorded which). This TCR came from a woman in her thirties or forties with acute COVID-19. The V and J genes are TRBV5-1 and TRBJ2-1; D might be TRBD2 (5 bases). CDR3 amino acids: CASSSRDTLGEQFF. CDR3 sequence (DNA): TGCGCCAGCAGCTCCCGGGATACATTGGGTGAGCAGTTCTTC.